This entry describes one T cell receptor (beta chain). As yet, its antigen is unknown. The entry originates in a study of beta chain features in type 1 diabetes. Study outcomes and limitations: Insertion counts at VDJ junctions were lower in type 1 diabetes patients, who also showed more deletions there. cDNA sequencing could over-represent cells with high TCR expression. Relative to healthy donors, patients appeared to have naive, central memory and Treg TCRB repertoires that were more similar.

The sequenced template was cDNA made from the entire isolated RNA. The protocol was immunoSEQ multiplex PCR, while the TCRdb copy is restricted to in-frame clones and leaves out a portion. The sample gives 970,000 or so clones, roughly a sixth of which show up once; 0.023% is in the top ten. This TCR was recovered from a woman between 18 and 29 years old in good health. The sample was naive CD4+ T cells from blood.

The CDR3 spells CASSLARGRGGYEQYF. The CDR3 DNA reads as TGTGCCAGCAGCTTAGCGCGGGGACGAGGAGGCTACGAGCAGTACTTC. V usage is TRBV7-2 and J usage is TRBJ2-7; D is possibly TRBD2 (6 bases). From germline, CDR1 is SGHTA and CDR2 FQGNSA. The CDR3 is 16 residues long. The V end lost 0 bases, the J end lost 3 bases, and 15 bases lay between the germline ends.